This T cell receptor (beta chain) originates from a study of cytomegalovirus exposure and HLA in healthy donors. The study's findings and limits: Immune exposure was documented only through CMV serostatus. Reports showed the classifier diagnosing cytomegalovirus status with high specificity and sensitivity.

The ends were cut back, 1 base at V and 1 base at J, with 5 bases in the middle. The CDR3 has 14 residues. CDR1 is MNHEY and CDR2 is SMNVEV in the germline V gene (reference sequence). The PCR ran on 60 Vbeta and 13 Jbeta primers. Produced via immunoSEQ multiplex PCR; TCRdb's table is partial and in-frame only. The sample shows about 150,000 clones, over 55% of them seen only once. In the case of this clone: The antigen is unknown.

Input material: PBMCs. The receptor was isolated from a man between 40 and 49 years old in good health and CMV-seronegative. V usage is TRBV27 and J usage is TRBJ1-5, with D hard to call. CDR3 protein: CASSLFQSNQPQHF. The DNA for the CDR3 is TGTGCCAGCAGTTTATTCCAAAGCAATCAGCCCCAGCATTTT.